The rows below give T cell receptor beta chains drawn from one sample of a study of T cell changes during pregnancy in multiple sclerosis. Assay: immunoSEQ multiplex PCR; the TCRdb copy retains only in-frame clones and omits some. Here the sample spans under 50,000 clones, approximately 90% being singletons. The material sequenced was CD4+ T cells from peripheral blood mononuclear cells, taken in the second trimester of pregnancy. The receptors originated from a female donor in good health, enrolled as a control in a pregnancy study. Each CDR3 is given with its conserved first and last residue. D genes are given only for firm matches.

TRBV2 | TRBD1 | CASRRTGPDEKLFF
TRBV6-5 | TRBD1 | CASSYYDRGGGYTF
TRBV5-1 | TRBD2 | CASSFTGGSYNEQFF
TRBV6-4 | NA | CASSREGQNTGELFF
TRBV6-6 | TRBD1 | CASLIQGVDYGYTF
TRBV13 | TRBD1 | CASRDRGRANEKLFF
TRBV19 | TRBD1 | CASSIFQGAGDTEAFF
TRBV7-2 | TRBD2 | CASSLGLAGNTDTQYF
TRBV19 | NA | CASSMGRGGGETQYF
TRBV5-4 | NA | CASSLVNSNYEQYF
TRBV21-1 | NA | CASSKAGGADTQYF
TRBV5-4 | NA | CASSMTGNTEAFF
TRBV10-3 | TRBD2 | CATRTSGAYSTDTQYF
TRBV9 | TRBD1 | CASSAGQGKSPLHF
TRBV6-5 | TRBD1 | CASSFRGTGLLDGYTF
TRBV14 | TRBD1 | CASSRDRTYTGELFF
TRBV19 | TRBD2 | CASSGSRTSGGYTGELFF
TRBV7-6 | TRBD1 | CASSLDGTGYGYTF
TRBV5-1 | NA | CASRYQTDSQETQYF
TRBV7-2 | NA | CASSLGQRPTRTDTQYF
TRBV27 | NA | CASSPPRRVTEAFF
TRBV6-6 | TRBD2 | CASSLSGGTDTQYF
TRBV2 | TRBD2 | CASSEVGLAGSNEQFF
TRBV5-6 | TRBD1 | CASSLGQGANEKLFF
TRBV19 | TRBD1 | CAITHRQGPNTEAFF
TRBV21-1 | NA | CASSMDREGTEAFF
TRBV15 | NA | CATSRLDSFENYGYTF
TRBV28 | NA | CASSFQGYEQYF
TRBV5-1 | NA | CASSVREILNTGELFF
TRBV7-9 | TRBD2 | CASSPRLSGGRPYEQYF
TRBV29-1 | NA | CSILTGEYEQYF
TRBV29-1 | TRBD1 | CSVSGTGGGQPQHF
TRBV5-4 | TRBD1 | CASSLTGTGVNEKLFF
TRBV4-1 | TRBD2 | CASSQGRTSGGVNTQYF
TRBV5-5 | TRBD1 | CASSLFNRGSNEKLFF
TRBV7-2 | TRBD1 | CASSPRQGDGYTF
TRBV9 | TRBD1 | CASSGTGGNQPQHF
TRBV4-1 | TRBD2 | CASSPNLSGGARNEQFF
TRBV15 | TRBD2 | CATSPGLFRDEQFF
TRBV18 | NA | CASSPRTEFDEKLFF
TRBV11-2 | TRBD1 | CASSQGTGEFYEQYF
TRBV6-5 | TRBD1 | CASSYRTGQGGEKLFF
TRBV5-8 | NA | CASSLGRGMHTGELFF
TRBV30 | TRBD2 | CAWSVLRGSGGGEQFF
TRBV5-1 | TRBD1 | CASSFGATGENYGYTF
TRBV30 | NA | CATIPSSGNTIYF
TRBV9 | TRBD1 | CASSTTGAGTEAFF
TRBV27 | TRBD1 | CASSLSTGQNGYTF
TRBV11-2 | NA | CASMSSYEQYF
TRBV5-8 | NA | CASSHRLRSSYEQYF
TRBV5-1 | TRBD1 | CASSAMTGNYGYTF
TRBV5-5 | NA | CASSPGLNYGYTF
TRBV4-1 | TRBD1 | CASSQTGTGGEKLFF
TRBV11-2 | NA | CASSPQGNSPLHF